This T cell receptor beta chain was recorded in a study of blood T cell repertoires in COVID-19. Study as a whole: Samples representing acute and convalescent COVID-19 were sourced from the United States, Italy and Spain. The analysed material was cDNA or gDNA that came from T cells, B-cell-depleted T cells, or PBMCs.

This CDR3 has 15 amino acids. V lost 7 bases and J lost 1, with 14 bases in between. Germline V CDR1 and CDR2: SGHRS, YFSETQ. The assay was immunoSEQ multiplex PCR, and TCRdb's table has in-frame clones only and misses some. The data contain 80,000 to 95,000 clones, about nine tenths of them singletons. J is TRBJ2-2 and V is TRBV5-1; D perhaps matches TRBD1 (6 bases). The clonotype comes from a human donor with active COVID-19. The donor label of this sample is uncertain. Sequenced material: peripheral blood. DNA of the CDR3: TGCGCCAGCGGGCCGGCGACAGGGAACACCGGGGAGCTGTTTTTT. This sequence encodes CASGPATGNTGELFF.